Included here is one T cell receptor beta chain sequence, with context. Its antigen is undetermined. Generated by immunoSEQ multiplex PCR, the TCRdb table keeps only in-frame clones and is missing some. Of roughly 150,000 clones listed, about 89% are singletons. This record comes from a study of cytomegalovirus exposure and HLA in healthy donors. Study findings and constraints: The investigators catalogued 150 to 200 TCR beta chains as cytomegalovirus-associated.

Germline V lookup: CDR1 LNHDA, CDR2 SQIVND (reference sequence). The CDR3 length is 16 residues. Germline trimming cut 1 base from V and 4 bases from J; bases unmatched to any gene: 4. Among the 90 to 150 subjects of the validation cohort, separate from the approximately 700-subject first cohort, were the donors. This rearrangement joins TRBV19 to TRBJ2-5; 12 bases align to TRBD2. Sequenced input: PBMCs. This TCR derives from a woman in her late teens or twenties in good health and CMV-seropositive. The CDR3: CASSIAASGRAETQYF. CDR3 coding DNA: TGTGCCAGTAGTATAGCGGCTAGCGGGAGGGCAGAGACCCAGTACTTC.